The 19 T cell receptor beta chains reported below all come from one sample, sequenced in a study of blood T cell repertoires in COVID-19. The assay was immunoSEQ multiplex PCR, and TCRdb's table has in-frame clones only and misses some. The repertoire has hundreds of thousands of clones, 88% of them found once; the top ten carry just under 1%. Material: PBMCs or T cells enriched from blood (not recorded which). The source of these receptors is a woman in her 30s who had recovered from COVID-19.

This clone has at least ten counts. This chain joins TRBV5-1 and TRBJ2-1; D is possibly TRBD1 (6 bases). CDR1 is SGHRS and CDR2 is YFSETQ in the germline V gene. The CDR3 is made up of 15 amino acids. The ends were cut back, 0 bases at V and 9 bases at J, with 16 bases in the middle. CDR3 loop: CASSLDGPGAGEQFF. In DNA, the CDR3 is TGCGCCAGCAGCTTGGACGGCCCAGGGGCTGGTGAGCAGTTCTTC.

Here the CDR3 DNA reads TGTGCCAGCAGTGCAAGTGCGCTCCATATGTATCCCCCGAATGAGCAGTTCTTC. Amino acids: CASSASALHMYPPNEQFF. The chain combines TRBV25-1 with TRBJ2-1; D is ambiguous. The CDR3 contains 18 residues. V lost 4 bases, J lost 7 bases, and 26 bases lay in between. Germline V lookup: CDR1 MGHDK, CDR2 SYGVNS.

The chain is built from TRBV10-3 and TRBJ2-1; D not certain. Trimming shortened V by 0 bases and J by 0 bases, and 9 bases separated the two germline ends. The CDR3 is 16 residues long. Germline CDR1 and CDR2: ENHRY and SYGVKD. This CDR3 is CAISESLEVSYNEQFF. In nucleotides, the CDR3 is TGTGCCATCAGTGAGTCGCTAGAGGTCTCCTACAATGAGCAGTTCTTC.

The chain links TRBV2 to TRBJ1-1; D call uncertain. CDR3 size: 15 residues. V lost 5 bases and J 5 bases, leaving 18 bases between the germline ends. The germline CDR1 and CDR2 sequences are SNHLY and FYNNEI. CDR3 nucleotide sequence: TGTGCCAGCAGTCCAGAGGCGAGGGCTAGGACTGAAGCTTTCTTT. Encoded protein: CASSPEARARTEAFF.

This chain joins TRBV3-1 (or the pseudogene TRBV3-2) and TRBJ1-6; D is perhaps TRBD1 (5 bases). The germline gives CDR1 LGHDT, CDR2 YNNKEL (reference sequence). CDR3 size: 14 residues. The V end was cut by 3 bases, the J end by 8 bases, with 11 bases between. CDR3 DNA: TGTGCCAGCAGCCACCGGGGGGGGGATTCACCCCTCCACTTT. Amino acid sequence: CASSHRGGDSPLHF.

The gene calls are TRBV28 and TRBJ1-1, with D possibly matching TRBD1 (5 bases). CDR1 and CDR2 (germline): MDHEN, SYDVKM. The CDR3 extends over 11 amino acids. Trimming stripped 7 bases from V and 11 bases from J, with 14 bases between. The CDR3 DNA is TGTGCCAGCACCAAAACAGGAGGGGCTTTCTTT. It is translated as CASTKTGGAFF.

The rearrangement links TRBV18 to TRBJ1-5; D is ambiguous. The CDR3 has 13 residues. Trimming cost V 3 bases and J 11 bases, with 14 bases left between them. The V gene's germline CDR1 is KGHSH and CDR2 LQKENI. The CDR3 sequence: CASSPESASAQHF. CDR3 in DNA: TGTGCCAGCTCACCGGAGTCGGCCTCGGCCCAGCATTTT.

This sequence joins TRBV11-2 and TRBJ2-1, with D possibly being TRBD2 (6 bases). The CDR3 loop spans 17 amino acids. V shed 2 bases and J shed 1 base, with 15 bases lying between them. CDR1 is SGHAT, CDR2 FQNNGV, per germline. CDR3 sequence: CASSLRPGEGSYNEQFF. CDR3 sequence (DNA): TGTGCCAGCAGCTTAAGGCCGGGAGAGGGGTCCTACAATGAGCAGTTCTTC.

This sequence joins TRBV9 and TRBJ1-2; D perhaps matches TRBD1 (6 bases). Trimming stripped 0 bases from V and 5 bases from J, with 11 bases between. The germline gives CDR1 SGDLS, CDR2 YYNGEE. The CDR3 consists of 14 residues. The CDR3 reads CASSVGSGAYGYTF. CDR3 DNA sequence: TGTGCCAGCAGCGTAGGATCAGGGGCATATGGCTACACCTTC.

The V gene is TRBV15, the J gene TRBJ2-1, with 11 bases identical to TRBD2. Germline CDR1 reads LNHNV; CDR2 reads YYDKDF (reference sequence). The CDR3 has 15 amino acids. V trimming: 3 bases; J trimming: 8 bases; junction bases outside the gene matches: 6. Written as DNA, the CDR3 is TGTGCCACCAGCAGGATAGCGGGAGGGCCAGATGAGCAGTTCTTC. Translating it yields CATSRIAGGPDEQFF.

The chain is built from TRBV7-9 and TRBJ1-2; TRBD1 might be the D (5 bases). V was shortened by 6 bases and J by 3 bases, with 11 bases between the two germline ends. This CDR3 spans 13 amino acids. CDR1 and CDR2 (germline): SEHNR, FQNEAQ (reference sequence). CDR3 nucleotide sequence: TGTGCCAGCAGTCAGGGAGGAGACTATGGCTACACCTTC. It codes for CASSQGGDYGYTF.

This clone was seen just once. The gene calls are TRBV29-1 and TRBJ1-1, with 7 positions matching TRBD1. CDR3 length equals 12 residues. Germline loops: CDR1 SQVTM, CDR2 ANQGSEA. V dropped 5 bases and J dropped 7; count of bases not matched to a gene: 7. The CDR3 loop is CSVSDRPGEAFF. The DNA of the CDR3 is TGCAGCGTTTCGGACAGGCCCGGTGAAGCTTTCTTT.

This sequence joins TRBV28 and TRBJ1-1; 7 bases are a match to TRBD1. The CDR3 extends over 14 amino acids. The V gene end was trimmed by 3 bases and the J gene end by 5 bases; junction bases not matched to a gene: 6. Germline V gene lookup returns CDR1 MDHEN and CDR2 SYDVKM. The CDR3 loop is CASSFDRDGTEAFF. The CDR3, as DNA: TGTGCCAGCAGTTTCGACAGGGATGGGACTGAAGCTTTCTTT.

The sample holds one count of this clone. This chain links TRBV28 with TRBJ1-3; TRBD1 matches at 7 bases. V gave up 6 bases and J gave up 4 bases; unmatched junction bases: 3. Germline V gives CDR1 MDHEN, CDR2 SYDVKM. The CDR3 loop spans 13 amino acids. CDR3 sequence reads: CASSWGQGNTIYF. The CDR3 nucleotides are TGTGCCAGCAGCTGGGGACAGGGAAACACCATATATTTT.

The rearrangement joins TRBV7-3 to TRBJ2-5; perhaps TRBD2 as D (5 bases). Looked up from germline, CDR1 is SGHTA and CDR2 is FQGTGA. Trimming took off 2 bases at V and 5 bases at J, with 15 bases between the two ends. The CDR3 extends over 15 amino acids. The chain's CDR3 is CASSLFRDRRETQYF. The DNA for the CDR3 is TGTGCCAGCAGCTTATTTCGGGATCGCCGCGAGACCCAGTACTTC.

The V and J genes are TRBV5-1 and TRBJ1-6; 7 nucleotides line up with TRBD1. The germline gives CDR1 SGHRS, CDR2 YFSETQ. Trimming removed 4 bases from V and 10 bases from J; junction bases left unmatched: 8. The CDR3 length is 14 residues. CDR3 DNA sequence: TGCGCCAGCAGCCTGGGTTCAGGGGGATCACCCCTCCACTTT. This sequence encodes CASSLGSGGSPLHF.

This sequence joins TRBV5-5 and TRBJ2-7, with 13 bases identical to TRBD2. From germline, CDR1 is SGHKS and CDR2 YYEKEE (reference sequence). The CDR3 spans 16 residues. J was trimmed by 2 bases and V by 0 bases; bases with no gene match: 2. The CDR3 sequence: CASSLATSGGAYEQYF. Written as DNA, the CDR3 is TGTGCCAGCAGCTTGGCCACTAGCGGGGGGGCCTACGAGCAGTACTTC.

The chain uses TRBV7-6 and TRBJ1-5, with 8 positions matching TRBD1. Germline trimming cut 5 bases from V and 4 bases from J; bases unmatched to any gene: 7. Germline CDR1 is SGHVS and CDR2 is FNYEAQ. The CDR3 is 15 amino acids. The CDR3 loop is CASSPGQGRNQPQHF. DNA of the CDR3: TGTGCCAGCAGCCCTGGACAGGGTCGGAATCAGCCCCAGCATTTT.

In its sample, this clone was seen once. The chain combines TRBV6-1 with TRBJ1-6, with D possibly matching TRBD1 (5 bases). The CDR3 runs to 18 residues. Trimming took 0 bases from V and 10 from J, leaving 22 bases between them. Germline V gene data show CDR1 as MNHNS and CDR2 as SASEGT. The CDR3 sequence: CASSEADTRINLRSPLHF. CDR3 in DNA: TGTGCCAGCAGTGAAGCGGACACCCGAATTAATCTTCGGTCACCCCTCCACTTT.